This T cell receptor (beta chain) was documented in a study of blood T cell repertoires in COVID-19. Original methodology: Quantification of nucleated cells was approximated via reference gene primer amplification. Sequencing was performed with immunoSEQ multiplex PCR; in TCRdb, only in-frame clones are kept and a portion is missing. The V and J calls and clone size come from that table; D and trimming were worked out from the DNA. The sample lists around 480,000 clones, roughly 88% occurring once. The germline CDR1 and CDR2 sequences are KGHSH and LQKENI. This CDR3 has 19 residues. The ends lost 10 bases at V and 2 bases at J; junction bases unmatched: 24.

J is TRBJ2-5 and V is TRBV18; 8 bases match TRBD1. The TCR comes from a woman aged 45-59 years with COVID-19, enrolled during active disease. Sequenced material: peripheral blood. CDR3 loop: CATTTGPITGRGPQETQYF. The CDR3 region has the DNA TGTGCCACCACCACCGGACCAATTACTGGCAGGGGGCCTCAAGAGACCCAGTACTTC. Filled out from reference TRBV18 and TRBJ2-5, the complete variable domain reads NAGVMQNPRHLVRRRGQEARLRCSPMKGHSHVYWYRQLPEEGLKFMVYLQKENIIDESGMPKERFSAEFPKEGPSILRIQQVVRGDSAAYFCATTTGPITGRGPQETQYFGPGTRLLVL.